One sample yielded the 7 T cell receptor beta chains listed below, sequenced in a study of OX40 agonist ivuxolimab in advanced cancers. The data were produced by immunoSEQ multiplex PCR, yet TCRdb's version contains in-frame clones alone and is incomplete. Among roughly 92,000 clones listed, roughly 89% were seen once. The sequenced sample was CD4+ or CD8+ T cells sorted from blood, obtained in a trial of the OX40 agonist ivuxolimab. The receptors were gathered from an adult with an advanced solid tumor such as melanoma, head and neck, liver or kidney cancer.

The chain combines TRBV11-2 with TRBJ2-5; 7 nucleotides agree with TRBD1. The CDR3 consists of 15 residues. CDR1 and CDR2 from the germline V gene are SGHAT and FQNNGV. With V trimmed by 4 bases and J by 2 bases, 7 bases remained unmatched. The CDR3 bases are TGTGCCAGCAGCTCCGGGACAGCTTTTCAAGAGACCCAGTACTTC. Translating gives CASSSGTAFQETQYF.

The CDR3 loop is CASSRGQGRIDTQYF. For the CDR3, the DNA is TGTGCCAGCAGCCGGGGACAGGGGCGAATAGATACGCAGTATTTT. V usage is TRBV7-9 and J usage is TRBJ2-3, with TRBD1 matching over 10 bases. This CDR3 has 15 amino acids. Germline CDR1 is SEHNR and CDR2 is FQNEAQ (reference sequence). V shed 5 bases, J shed 5 bases, and the junction held 7 bases outside the gene matches.

This clone has only a few counts. The V call is TRBV11-2, the J call TRBJ2-3; perhaps TRBD1 as D (6 bases). CDR1 and CDR2 (germline): SGHAT, FQNNGV. The CDR3 covers 14 residues. V lost 4 bases and J 6 bases, leaving 14 bases between the germline ends. The CDR3 protein is CASSSRGARDTQYF. CDR3 sequence (DNA): TGTGCCAGCAGCTCCAGGGGCGCGAGGGATACGCAGTATTTT.

CDR3 sequence: CASSFPTGSGNTIYF. CDR3 nucleotide sequence: TGTGCCAGCAGCTTTCCGACAGGGTCTGGAAACACCATATATTTT. The chain employs TRBV5-5 and TRBJ1-3, with TRBD1 matching 7 bases. The germline V gene encodes CDR1 SGHKS and CDR2 YYEKEE (reference sequence). The CDR3 is 15 residues long. After removal of 2 bases from V and 1 base from J, the junction contained 3 bases not matched to a gene.

In DNA, the CDR3 is TGTGCCAGCAGCTTAACCGGGACTACTAACTATGGCTACACCTTC. It specifies CASSLTGTTNYGYTF. The genes are TRBV7-3 and TRBJ1-2, with a weak D call TRBD1 (5 bases). V was clipped by 0 bases and J by 0 bases, with 8 bases between them. The CDR3 contains 15 residues. Germline CDR1 SGHTA, CDR2 FQGTGA.

CDR3 in DNA: TGTGCCAGCAGTTACTCCGGGAATAGCAATCAGCCCCAGCATTTT. It is translated as CASSYSGNSNQPQHF. This chain links TRBV6-5 with TRBJ1-5, with no clear D. Trimming pared 0 bases from V and 0 bases from J, leaving 6 bases between. CDR1 MNHEY and CDR2 SVGAGI come from the germline V gene. The CDR3 runs to 15 residues.

The V call is TRBV27, the J call TRBJ2-7; weak D call: TRBD2 (5 bases). The germline CDR1 and CDR2 sequences are MNHEY and SMNVEV (reference sequence). This CDR3 spans 13 amino acids. Trimming removed 6 bases from V and 5 bases from J, with 14 bases in between. DNA for the CDR3: TGTGCCAGCAGGTCATCGGGGAGAAACGAGCAGTACTTC. Protein product: CASRSSGRNEQYF.